These 5 T cell receptor beta chains share one sample of origin, sequenced in a study of post-analysis software for immune sequencing data. Tagging with unique molecular identifiers was a feature of the TCR beta cDNA libraries. TCRdb passed the PCR reads through MiXCR, listing each CDR3 protein once. The table includes about 540,000 distinct CDR3 sequences, around 36% detected once. No antigen has been identified for these receptors. The study's findings and limits: Comparison of patients with controls showed five TRBV segments more frequent in patients, TRBV5-6, TRBV5-1 and TRBV20-1 among them.

Specimen: blood. The receptors derive from a girl between 2 and 17 years old with multiple sclerosis.

The rearrangement links TRBV20-1 to TRBJ2-7; possible D gene TRBD1, 6 bases. V was trimmed by 2 bases and J by 3 bases, leaving 8 bases between them. Germline V lookup: CDR1 DFQATT, CDR2 SNEGSKA (reference sequence). This CDR3 is 12 amino acids long. DNA for the CDR3: TGCAGTGCTAGACAGGGGCACTACGAGCAGTACTTC. Translating it yields CSARQGHYEQYF.

This rearrangement joins TRBV5-1 to TRBJ1-2; maybe TRBD1 (5 bases). Per the germline V gene, CDR1 is SGHRS and CDR2 is YFSETQ. The CDR3 is 15 amino acids. Trimming cost V 3 bases and J 7 bases, with 19 bases left between them. The DNA for the CDR3 is TGCGCCAGCAGCTCGGCCACGGGAACAGGTCTTGGCTACACCTTC. This translates into CASSSATGTGLGYTF.

The V gene is TRBV4-1, the J gene TRBJ2-5; TRBD1 agrees at 7 bases. Per germline, CDR1 MGHRA and CDR2 YSYEKL. Trimming cost V 3 bases and J 5 bases; bases outside gene matches: 9. This CDR3 region has 15 residues. CDR3: CASSHARTGLETQYF. CDR3 nucleotide sequence: TGCGCCAGCAGCCACGCCCGGACAGGTTTGGAGACCCAGTACTTC.

This clonotype was seen only a few times. This rearrangement joins TRBV11-2 to TRBJ2-5, with D possibly being TRBD2 (5 bases). The CDR3 is 14 amino acids. Germline V lookup: CDR1 SGHAT, CDR2 FQNNGV. Trimming pared 1 base from V and 11 bases from J, leaving 17 bases between. As DNA, the CDR3 is TGTGCCAGCAGCTTAGCGACTCGGGCTGGGGAGCAGTACTTC. Translating it yields CASSLATRAGEQYF. The variable domain in full, with the rest retrieved from reference TRBV11-2 and TRBJ2-5, is EAGVAQSPRYKIIEKRQSVAFWCNPISGHATLYWYQQILGQGPKLLIQFQNNGVVDDSQLPKDRFSAERLKGVDSTLKIQPAKLEDSAVYLCASSLATRAGEQYFGPGTRLLVL.

This clonotype was observed many times. This rearrangement joins TRBV4-1 to TRBJ2-7; 9 nucleotides align to TRBD1. The CDR3 has 15 residues. Trimming cost V 3 bases and J 4 bases; bases outside gene matches: 7. Germline V gives CDR1 MGHRA, CDR2 YSYEKL. CDR3 nucleotide sequence: TGCGCCAGCAGCCACGCCCCGGGACAGGGTTACGAGCAGTACTTC. Its protein product is CASSHAPGQGYEQYF.